These 30 T cell receptor beta chains originate from one sample sequenced in a study of regulatory and conventional T cells in RAG deficiency. Conventional CD4+ T cells were sorted from blood as CD25-low CD127-high cells. Only in-frame clones appear in the TCRdb table, and some are missing; sequencing was by immunoSEQ multiplex PCR. The sample includes about 46,000 clones, about 87% of them seen just once. These data were also filed under a second study, of regulatory T cells. This second study says: Primers: 52 TRBV forward and 13 TRBJ reverse.

The sample comprised CD4+ effector T cells sorted from blood. Every receptor here comes from a human donor in good health.

The V gene is TRBV11-3, the J gene TRBJ2-1, with 8 nucleotides matching TRBD2. The CDR3 length is 14 residues. V was clipped by 2 bases and J by 10 bases; unmatched bases: 7. The germline CDR1 and CDR2 sequences are SGHNT and YENEEA. CDR3 protein: CASSLSLAGSEQFF. CDR3 nucleotide sequence: TGTGCCAGCAGCTTATCCCTAGCGGGCAGCGAGCAGTTCTTC.

The J gene is TRBJ2-5, the V gene TRBV29-1; 12 bases map to TRBD2. The germline V gene has CDR1 SQVTM and CDR2 ANQGSEA. The CDR3 is 14 amino acids. V dropped 7 bases and J dropped 5; count of bases not matched to a gene: 8. CDR3 protein: CSETRLAGAETQYF. The CDR3 DNA reads as TGCAGCGAGACCCGACTAGCGGGGGCTGAGACCCAGTACTTC.

This clone has more than one count but fewer than ten. The chain employs TRBV7-2 and TRBJ1-3; no definite D call. V gave up 2 bases and J gave up 6 bases, with 14 bases separating them. Germline CDR1 is SGHTA and CDR2 is FQGNSA. The length of the CDR3 is 15 residues. The CDR3 loop is CASSLKWANQNTIYF. The CDR3 DNA reads as TGTGCCAGCAGCTTAAAATGGGCGAACCAAAACACCATATATTTT. The complete variable domain, with remaining parts taken from reference TRBV7-2 and TRBJ1-3, reads GAGVSQSPSNKVTEKGKDVELRCDPISGHTALYWYRQSLGQGLEFLIYFQGNSAPDKSGLPSDRFSAERTGGSVSTLTIQRTQQEDSAVYLCASSLKWANQNTIYFGEGSWLTVV.

CDR3 region: CASSLNGLWQPQHF. In DNA, the CDR3 is TGTGCCAGCAGTTTGAACGGCTTATGGCAGCCCCAGCATTTT. The chain combines TRBV28 with TRBJ1-5; D is unresolved. The CDR3 contains 14 residues. Trimming cost V 3 bases and J 7 bases, with 13 bases left between them. Germline CDR1 reads MDHEN; CDR2 reads SYDVKM.

The chain is built from TRBV5-1 and TRBJ2-5; no clear D. The germline CDR1 and CDR2 sequences are SGHRS and YFSETQ. The CDR3 has 14 amino acids. V shed 1 base and J shed 0 bases, with 7 bases lying between them. CDR3 nucleotide sequence: TGCGCCAGCAGCTTGAGTGGGAACCAAGAGACCCAGTACTTC. Its translation is CASSLSGNQETQYF.

The chain is built from TRBV6-4 and TRBJ2-1; no definite D call. Trimming took off 0 bases at V and 10 bases at J, with 10 bases between the two ends. The germline V gene encodes CDR1 MRHNA and CDR2 SNTAGT. The CDR3 length is 13 residues. The DNA of the CDR3 is TGTGCCAGCAGTGACTCACGCAGGTCAGAGCAGTTCTTC. Its translation is CASSDSRRSEQFF.

The V call is TRBV2, the J call TRBJ2-2; 7 nucleotides align to TRBD2. CDR1 and CDR2 (germline): SNHLY, FYNNEI. V shed 5 bases and J 6 bases; nucleotides not matched to a gene: 6. The CDR3 consists of 14 residues. In DNA form, the CDR3 reads TGTGCCAGCAGTTTGAGAAGCGGGGCCGGGGAGCTGTTTTTT. Encoded protein: CASSLRSGAGELFF.

V usage is TRBV6-5 and J usage is TRBJ2-4; D may be TRBD1 (6 bases). Deletions cut 6 bases from V and 0 bases from J, with 9 bases between. CDR3 size: 14 residues. Germline V lookup: CDR1 MNHEY, CDR2 SVGAGI. The DNA of the CDR3 is TGTGCCAGCAGACGGGACATAGCCAAAAACATTCAGTACTTC. Protein sequence: CASRRDIAKNIQYF.

The J gene is TRBJ1-1, the V gene TRBV7-2; TRBD1 matches 8 bases. In germline, CDR1 is SGHTA, CDR2 FQGNSA. V dropped 10 bases and J dropped 6; count of bases not matched to a gene: 10. This CDR3 has 13 residues. CDR3 loop: CATKDRASAEAFF. CDR3 sequence (DNA): TGTGCCACAAAGGACAGGGCTAGTGCTGAAGCTTTCTTT. Looking up the rest from reference TRBV7-2 and TRBJ1-1 gives the full variable domain: GAGVSQSPSNKVTEKGKDVELRCDPISGHTALYWYRQSLGQGLEFLIYFQGNSAPDKSGLPSDRFSAERTGGSVSTLTIQRTQQEDSAVYLCATKDRASAEAFFGQGTRLTVV.

V gene TRBV19 combines with J gene TRBJ2-5, with 8 bases identical to TRBD2. From germline, CDR1 is LNHDA and CDR2 SQIVND (reference sequence). The CDR3 spans 12 residues. V was clipped by 7 bases and J by 7 bases; unmatched bases: 5. This CDR3 is CASMGLVGTQYF. In DNA form, the CDR3 reads TGTGCCAGTATGGGACTAGTTGGGACCCAGTACTTC.

The chain joins TRBV11-1 to TRBJ1-1; D is uncertain. The CDR3 contains 17 residues. The germline V and J ends were trimmed by 5 bases and 4 bases, with 23 bases remaining between them. In germline, CDR1 is SGHAT, CDR2 FQDESV (reference sequence). The DNA of the CDR3 is TGTGCCAGCAGCCCACGCCGGCGGGGTGGAGGTCGCACTGAAGCTTTCTTT. It translates to CASSPRRRGGGRTEAFF.

The V gene is TRBV10-3, the J gene TRBJ1-1; possibly TRBD1 for D (6 bases). The ends were cut back, 5 bases at V and 1 base at J, with 11 bases in the middle. The CDR3 consists of 14 residues. Germline lookup yields CDR1 ENHRY and CDR2 SYGVKD. The CDR3 nucleotides read TGTGCCATCAGTAACAGGGCTTCGAACACTGAAGCTTTCTTT. Its protein is CAISNRASNTEAFF.

The chain is built from TRBV28 and TRBJ1-5; 9 bases map to TRBD1. Germline lookup yields CDR1 MDHEN and CDR2 SYDVKM. With V trimmed by 6 bases and J by 7 bases, 7 bases remained unmatched. This CDR3 contains 14 residues. CDR3 protein: CASSYPDRGQPQHF. The CDR3 DNA is TGTGCCAGCAGCTATCCAGACAGGGGGCAGCCCCAGCATTTT.

There are a few counts of this clone. The chain uses TRBV10-3 and TRBJ1-4; D gene unclear. This CDR3 has 15 amino acids. The V gene lost 0 bases and the J gene lost 0 bases, with 5 bases spanning the gap. The germline V gene has CDR1 ENHRY and CDR2 SYGVKD. The CDR3 bases are TGTGCCATCAGTGAGTCGTCAGCAACTAATGAAAAACTGTTTTTT. Protein: CAISESSATNEKLFF.

The chain carries TRBV6-1 and TRBJ1-2; unclear D gene. The ends were cut back, 2 bases at V and 2 bases at J, with 3 bases in the middle. The CDR3 runs 12 residues. Germline V lookup: CDR1 MNHNS, CDR2 SASEGT. The CDR3 loop is CASSESNYGYTF. CDR3 sequence (DNA): TGTGCCAGCAGTGAAAGCAACTATGGCTACACCTTC.

A single count supports this clone. V is TRBV5-4 and J is TRBJ2-5, with 9 bases lining up with TRBD1. V dropped 0 bases and J dropped 5; count of bases not matched to a gene: 5. The germline CDR1 and CDR2 sequences are SGHNT and YYREEE (reference sequence). The CDR3 extends over 15 amino acids. The CDR3 here is CASSLGGQGGETQYF. The CDR3 region has the DNA TGTGCCAGCAGCTTGGGGGGACAGGGCGGCGAGACCCAGTACTTC.

The chain combines TRBV6-5 with TRBJ2-5; D unclear. Per the germline V gene, CDR1 is MNHEY and CDR2 is SVGAGI. The CDR3 length is 13 residues. The germline V and J ends were trimmed by 5 bases and 5 bases, with 12 bases remaining between them. The CDR3 DNA reads TGTGCCAGCAGTGAAGCTGGCCGGGAGACCCAGTACTTC. Translating gives CASSEAGRETQYF.

The genes are TRBV7-8 and TRBJ2-7; a possible D gene is TRBD2 (6 bases). V was pared by 3 bases and J by 5 bases, with 20 bases between. Germline V gives CDR1 SGHVS, CDR2 FQNEAQ. This CDR3 is built from 16 residues. The CDR3 protein is CASSFGGGLTGDEQYF. The CDR3 DNA reads TGTGCCAGCAGCTTCGGTGGGGGGTTGACGGGGGACGAGCAGTACTTC.

This clone was recorded once. This chain connects TRBV6-6 to TRBJ1-1; D uncertain. CDR1 and CDR2 (germline): MNHNY, SVGAGI (reference sequence). The length of the CDR3 is 13 residues. The ends were cut back, 0 bases at V and 6 bases at J, with 8 bases in the middle. Written as DNA, the CDR3 is TGTGCCAGCAGTTACTCGTGGGAATCTGAAGCTTTCTTT. Translated, it gives CASSYSWESEAFF.

This clone was seen a handful of times. The chain links TRBV28 to TRBJ1-5, with no clear D. Germline V CDR1 and CDR2: MDHEN, SYDVKM. This CDR3 comprises 12 residues. V lost 7 bases and J 2 bases, leaving 6 bases between the germline ends. The CDR3 sequence is CASTNGNQPQHF. CDR3 in DNA: TGTGCCAGCACAAATGGCAATCAGCCCCAGCATTTT.

The chain employs TRBV5-1 and TRBJ1-1; D uncertain. Germline CDR1 is SGHRS and CDR2 is YFSETQ. V lost 3 bases and J lost 1, with 7 bases in between. The CDR3 totals 13 residues. The CDR3 DNA reads TGCGCCAGCAGCTCCCCGGGGAACACTGAAGCTTTCTTT. The encoded protein is CASSSPGNTEAFF.

This rearrangement joins TRBV5-6 to TRBJ1-4; D unresolved. The CDR3 loop spans 15 amino acids. CDR1 SGHDT and CDR2 YYEEEE come from the germline V gene. Trimming left V 0 bases short and J 7 bases short, with 13 bases between. The CDR3 loop is CASSLARASGEKLFF. The CDR3, as DNA: TGTGCCAGCAGCTTGGCCCGGGCGTCGGGTGAAAAACTGTTTTTT.

The chain employs TRBV29-1 and TRBJ2-3; D is tentatively TRBD1 or TRBD2 (5 bases each). Germline V gives CDR1 SQVTM, CDR2 ANQGSEA. The CDR3 consists of 15 residues. Trimming shortened V by 2 bases and J by 2 bases, and 14 bases separated the two germline ends. CDR3 loop: CSVESGPGATDTQYF. The CDR3 DNA reads TGCAGCGTTGAATCGGGGCCCGGAGCCACAGATACGCAGTATTTT.

This sequence joins TRBV7-2 and TRBJ1-1; D is undetermined. Germline loops: CDR1 SGHTA, CDR2 FQGNSA. This CDR3 has 15 residues. The V and J ends lost 2 bases and 0 bases respectively, with 10 bases between them. The DNA for the CDR3 is TGTGCCAGCAGCTTATGGCTCGCAGTGAACACTGAAGCTTTCTTT. Translated, it gives CASSLWLAVNTEAFF.

The chain employs TRBV5-1 and TRBJ1-5; TRBD1 matches 7 bases. Germline lookup yields CDR1 SGHRS and CDR2 YFSETQ. V was clipped by 4 bases and J by 4 bases; unmatched bases: 5. This CDR3 region has 14 residues. The CDR3 nucleotides read TGCGCCAGCAGCACCGGACAGGTTAATCAGCCCCAGCATTTT. It translates to CASSTGQVNQPQHF.

This clone was counted only a few times. This chain uses TRBV19 with TRBJ2-7, with 11 bases matching TRBD1. J lost 7 bases, V lost 4 bases, and 3 bases had no gene match. CDR1 and CDR2 (germline): LNHDA, SQIVND (reference sequence). The CDR3 is made up of 13 amino acids. In DNA form, the CDR3 reads TGTGCCAGTAGTACGGACAGGGGGCGAGAGCAGTACTTC. As protein: CASSTDRGREQYF.

This sequence joins TRBV28 and TRBJ1-2; D is ambiguous. V lost 5 bases to trimming and J lost 0 bases, with 4 bases between them. This CDR3 is 12 amino acids long. The V gene's germline CDR1 is MDHEN and CDR2 SYDVKM. CDR3: CASSEANYGYTF. The CDR3 nucleotides are TGTGCCAGCAGTGAAGCTAACTATGGCTACACCTTC.

With regard to this clone: Other DNA sequences in this specimen translate into the identical CDR3. This chain connects TRBV5-1 to TRBJ2-3; D is uncertain. The V gene lost 1 base and the J gene lost 2 bases, with 5 bases spanning the gap. Germline-derived CDR1 and CDR2 are SGHRS and YFSETQ. This CDR3 spans 13 amino acids. The CDR3 spells CASSLSPTDTQYF. CDR3 sequence (DNA): TGCGCCAGCAGCTTGTCCCCCACAGATACGCAGTATTTT.

The rearrangement links TRBV6-5 to TRBJ2-2, with TRBD2 matching over 11 bases. The length of the CDR3 is 16 residues. Germline V gene sequence: CDR1 MNHEY, CDR2 SVGAGI. V lost 2 bases and J lost 5; bases outside the gene matches: 4. CDR3 DNA: TGTGCCAGCAGTTACGCGGCTAGCGGGAGGACCGGGGAGCTGTTTTTT. As protein: CASSYAASGRTGELFF.

The V and J genes are TRBV28 and TRBJ2-2, with 10 bases aligning to TRBD2. V trimming: 7 bases; J trimming: 5 bases; junction bases outside the gene matches: 10. In germline, CDR1 is MDHEN, CDR2 SYDVKM. This CDR3 contains 16 residues. For the CDR3, the DNA is TGTGCCAGCACCCGTCTAGCGGGAGTCAGTACCGGGGAGCTGTTTTTT. It encodes CASTRLAGVSTGELFF.